The source of this TCR beta chain is a study of tumor and adjacent non-tumor tissue in lung cancer. Study context: Each sample yielded approximately 4 million productive TCRbeta reads on average. Broader study findings: Shorter survival was associated with higher TCR diversity in tumors. Significantly higher TCR diversity was found in tumor than normal lung.

The template was RNA from unsorted bulk tissue. Between August and November 2014, newly diagnosed, chemotherapy-naive lung cancer patients underwent thoracic surgery in China. A word on this clonotype: The antigen is unknown.

TCRbeta libraries were built with three rounds of nested PCR, modified from ARM-PCR. One entry per CDR3 protein, called by TCRdb with MiXCR from the multiplex PCR reads. There are roughly 81,000 distinct CDR3 sequences in the sample; about two thirds occur only once, and roughly 12% lies in the top ten. This TCR came from a woman aged 65 to 85 with non-small cell lung cancer. Sequencing was carried out using lung tumor tissue.

CDR3 amino acids: CASSLAWVNSGQFF. The CDR3 DNA follows: TGTGCCAGCAGCCTGGCCTGGGTAAACAGTGGGCAGTTCTTC. This chain links TRBV5-5 with TRBJ2-1; D ambiguous. The V end lost 4 bases, the J end lost 12 bases, and 20 bases lay between the germline ends. CDR3 length: 14 residues. Germline loops: CDR1 SGHKS, CDR2 YYEKEE (reference sequence).